The rows below give T cell receptor beta chains drawn from one sample of a study of T cells in Graves' hyperthyroidism and ophthalmopathy. A single record per CDR3 protein comes from TCRdb applying MiXCR to the multiplex PCR reads. The profile shows roughly 500,000 distinct CDR3 sequences, 15% to 20% of them singletons. Sequencing was done on a sample of blood. Receptor source: a woman aged 25 to 45 with Graves' ophthalmopathy. Both conserved end residues are part of each CDR3.

CDR3 protein	V gene	J gene
CASSSAQATDTQYF	TRBV5-1	TRBJ2-3
CASSQSSGLAGISYTQYF	TRBV14	TRBJ2-3
CASSHLTEQFF	TRBV13	TRBJ2-1
CASSLVSDLSNSPLHF	TRBV7-2	TRBJ1-6
CASKVFMNTEAFF	TRBV19	TRBJ1-1
CASSPQRWGGGGADTQYF	TRBV7-3	TRBJ2-3
CASSLDSGRLYEQYF	TRBV27	TRBJ2-7
CAISESEGYEQYF	TRBV10-3	TRBJ2-7
CASLGSLTDTQYF	TRBV28	TRBJ2-3
CSADRNRGVETQYF	TRBV20-1	TRBJ2-5
CASSFPGAANEKLFF	TRBV19	TRBJ1-4
CASSADRATYEQYF	TRBV4-2	TRBJ2-7
CASSLAPGTGDNTEAFF	TRBV5-4	TRBJ1-1
CASSGTLEQYF	TRBV2	TRBJ2-7
CASSYTGTGGTDTQYF	TRBV6-6	TRBJ2-3
CASRWTGVLDYGYTF	TRBV2	TRBJ1-2
CSARDGTSGDNNEQFF	TRBV20-1	TRBJ2-1
CASSSARLWETSYEQYF	TRBV6-1	TRBJ2-7
CVSRPGLQNTEAFF	TRBV6-2/TRBV6-3	TRBJ1-1
CASSWGQGAFNEQFF	TRBV11-1	TRBJ2-1
CASSVGQTYEQYF	TRBV9	TRBJ2-7
CAWRRGSSYNEQFF	TRBV30	TRBJ2-1
CASTLPPGNIQYF	TRBV7-2	TRBJ2-4
CASRLAGNYEQYF	TRBV3-1	TRBJ2-7
CSVQGGGSTEAFF	TRBV29-1	TRBJ1-1
CVSSHTDTQYF	TRBV6-2/TRBV6-3	TRBJ2-3
CASSFTGTGTSEQFF	TRBV27	TRBJ2-1
CASSLETSGLQETQYF	TRBV7-9	TRBJ2-5
CASSFRGRTSRETQYF	TRBV28	TRBJ2-5
CSVVFLAGFTDTQYF	TRBV29-1	TRBJ2-3
CSAASGRAGYTQYF	TRBV20-1	TRBJ2-3
CASRAGGQARTQYF	TRBV12-3/TRBV12-4	TRBJ2-5
CASRRNYQPQHF	TRBV19	TRBJ1-5
CAISDILSGKGTGELFF	TRBV10-3	TRBJ2-2
CASSFSSGRANEQFF	TRBV7-2	TRBJ2-1
CASSLAGKHYEQYF	TRBV7-9	TRBJ2-7
CASSVSPGIVPPGELFF	TRBV9	TRBJ2-2
CASSALLGFEQYF	TRBV28	TRBJ2-7
CASSLEVAGGSGGQFF	TRBV7-2	TRBJ2-1
CATSDLYPGELFF	TRBV24-1	TRBJ2-2
CASSESGVETQYF	TRBV28	TRBJ2-5
CASGEDGEYSNQPQHF	TRBV7-2	TRBJ1-5
CASSPNGQSGELFF	TRBV18	TRBJ2-2
CSTRGITGTHTDTQYF	TRBV20-1	TRBJ2-3
CASSRARGSYEQCF	TRBV28	TRBJ2-7
CASSQGPGGSDEKLFF	TRBV4-3	TRBJ1-4
CASSQASSSSTDTQYF	TRBV7-9	TRBJ2-3
CASSSLTSEAEQFF	TRBV28	TRBJ2-1
CASSQVYPDGEQYF	TRBV3-1	TRBJ2-7
CASSLVDSGETQYF	TRBV5-4	TRBJ2-5
CASRSNKLEQYF	TRBV2	TRBJ2-7
CSARFNRVGGGTEAFF	TRBV20-1	TRBJ1-1
CASSLPGQGTETQYF	TRBV7-6	TRBJ2-5
CASSFLAGGYEQYF	TRBV7-3	TRBJ2-7
CATRPAGKTGELFF	TRBV2	TRBJ2-2
CASSQGGTTDTQYF	TRBV4-3	TRBJ2-3
CASTEGGTQPQHF	TRBV6-2/TRBV6-3	TRBJ1-5
CASSLGSGMDGELFF	TRBV5-5	TRBJ2-2
CASSVRLAGDYNEQFF	TRBV9	TRBJ2-1
CASSKLPQGADTEAFF	TRBV2	TRBJ1-1